This T cell receptor (beta chain) was obtained from a study of shared clonotypes between healthy human individuals. V lost 0 bases and J lost 4; bases outside the gene matches: 8. Germline CDR1 reads SGHAT; CDR2 reads FQNNGV. This CDR3 has 16 amino acids. CD45RO-negative, CCR7-selected cells formed the naive CD8 fraction, which excluded terminally differentiated effector memory CD45RA+ cells. Using immunoSEQ multiplex PCR, the repertoire was profiled, and TCRdb retains in-frame clones only, with some absent. The table lists 2 million or so clones, less than 95% of them singletons, with 1.1% in the top ten.

The V call is TRBV11-2, the J call TRBJ2-7; 8 bases agree with TRBD2. Material for sequencing was naive CD8+ T cells sorted from blood. This sequence was found in a young man in good health. CDR3 nucleotide sequence: TGTGCCAGCAGCTTAGAGGCTAGCGGGTGGCCGTACGAGCAGTACTTC. Its protein product is CASSLEASGWPYEQYF.